Sequencing of this TCR beta chain was carried out in a study of human T cells and chemical hapten exposure. Turning to the study itself: Sensitization employed 2% DPC on approximately 2 cm by approximately 2 cm of upper inner arm skin. Readings were taken at 6 days from patch tests that had applied 0.01% DPC to the upper back. The study enrolled mostly female patients with alopecia areata, totalis or universalis.

A single record per CDR3 protein comes from TCRdb applying MiXCR to the RACE reads. The repertoire holds roughly 40,000 distinct CDR3 sequences, around an eighth seen once, with about 6% in the top ten. This clonotype was seen at least ten times. CDR1 and CDR2 from the germline V gene are SGHVS and FNYEAQ. The CDR3 loop spans 16 amino acids. With V trimmed by 5 bases and J by 6 bases, 7 bases remained unmatched. Time point defined: pre-sensitization, week 0. Treatment meaning: therapeutic diphenylcyclopropenone sensitization with weekly scalp DPC. The chain employs TRBV7-6 and TRBJ2-1; TRBD2 matches at 13 bases. The specimen comprised whole blood, sampled in connection with sensitization to the hapten diphenylcyclopropenone (DPC). This TCR derives from a woman in her twenties or thirties with alopecia areata. Some clones in this sample may be carry-over from other donors' samples. The CDR3 coding sequence is TGTGCCAGCAGCCCCGATACTAGCGGGAGGGCCAATGAGCAGTTCTTC. It translates to CASSPDTSGRANEQFF.